The entry below describes one T cell receptor beta chain. The CDR3 runs 15 residues. Trimming shortened V by 5 bases and J by 5 bases, and 19 bases separated the two germline ends. The germline V gene encodes CDR1 SGHVS and CDR2 FQNEAQ. TCR sequencing used cDNA made by reverse transcription of extracted RNA. Only in-frame clones appear in the TCRdb table, and some are missing; sequencing was by immunoSEQ multiplex PCR. The repertoire consists of some 190,000 clones, with about three fifths occurring once and the leading ten covering under 1.2%. This specimen comes from a study of CD8+ T cells in alopecia areata. The treatment denotes: oral pan-JAK inhibitor, 5-10 mg twice daily.

The specimen comprised CD4+ T cells sorted from blood, sampled at week 24, from a patient treated with tofacitinib. The chain employs TRBV7-8 and TRBJ2-7; a weak D match, TRBD1 (5 bases). The clonotype originates from a human donor with alopecia areata. CDR3 nucleotides: TGTGCCAGCAGCCCACGACAGAAAGGGTCGCACGAGCAGTACTTC. Protein: CASSPRQKGSHEQYF.